The rows below give T cell receptor beta chains drawn from one sample of a study of beta chain features in type 1 diabetes. The table came from immunoSEQ multiplex PCR; TCRdb's copy has only in-frame clones and leaves some out. The sample records about 330,000 clones, 9.5% to 12% being singletons. Sequencing input: naive CD4+ T cells from blood. The receptors were sampled from a woman aged 30 to 39 in good health. The CDR3 runs from the conserved cysteine through the conserved F or W.

J | V | CDR3
TRBJ2-1 | TRBV7-2 | CASSPSQVQFF
TRBJ2-5 | TRBV5-1 | CASSFTGTGETQYF
TRBJ2-7 | TRBV6-6 | CASSGGRATNSYEQYF
TRBJ1-1 | TRBV28 | CASRQTGVANTEAFF
TRBJ1-1 | TRBV27 | CASSYRQNTEAFF
TRBJ2-5 | TRBV7-9 | CASSLPPTGRETQYF
TRBJ1-5 | TRBV16 | CASSKTGHLNQPQHF
TRBJ1-4 | TRBV29-1 | CSVEVIEKLFF
TRBJ2-2 | TRBV7-9 | CASSSLAGAPNTGELFF
TRBJ2-5 | TRBV28 | CASSLQLGETQYF
TRBJ2-1 | TRBV5-4 | CASSFLGSSYNEQFF
TRBJ2-1 | TRBV7-9 | CASRSGGPGDYNEQFF
TRBJ2-2 | TRBV18 | CASSEQDLRNTGELFF
TRBJ2-7 | TRBV13 | CASSQFNEQYF
TRBJ2-1 | TRBV28 | CASSRTGRRLVADEQFF
TRBJ2-7 | TRBV30 | CAWSVFQGINEQYF
TRBJ2-7 | TRBV7-9 | CASSVYYEQYF
TRBJ2-7 | TRBV30 | CAWSVLGRNDEQYF